This T cell receptor beta chain was found in a study of blood T cell repertoires in COVID-19. On the study more broadly: Specimens from acute and convalescent COVID-19 originated in the United States, Italy and Spain. T cells, B-cell-depleted T cells, or PBMCs provided the cDNA or gDNA that served as material.

Trimming removed 6 bases at V and 1 base at J, with 12 bases between. From germline, CDR1 is SQVTM and CDR2 ANQGSEA. The CDR3 is 13 residues long. Authors' processing steps: It was from reference gene primer amplification that nucleated cell counts were estimated. Data came from immunoSEQ multiplex PCR; TCRdb stores just in-frame clones and leaves some out. V and J calls and clone size follow that table, whereas D and trimming were derived from the DNA. The sample records about 170,000 clones, approximately 90% being singletons. The origin of this receptor is a man aged 45 to 65 who had recovered from COVID-19. The chain carries TRBV29-1 and TRBJ2-5; possible D gene TRBD1, 6 bases. The sequencing sample was made of peripheral blood. Written as DNA, the CDR3 is TGCAGCGTCGCCGGCAGGGGCCAAGAGACCCAGTACTTC. Translating gives CSVAGRGQETQYF.